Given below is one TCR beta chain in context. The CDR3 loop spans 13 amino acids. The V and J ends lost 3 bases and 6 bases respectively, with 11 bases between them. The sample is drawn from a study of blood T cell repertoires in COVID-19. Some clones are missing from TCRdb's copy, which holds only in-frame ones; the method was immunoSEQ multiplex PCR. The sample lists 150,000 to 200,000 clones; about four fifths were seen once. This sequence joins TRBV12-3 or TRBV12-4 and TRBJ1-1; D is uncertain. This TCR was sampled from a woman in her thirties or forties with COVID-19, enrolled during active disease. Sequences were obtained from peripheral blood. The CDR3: CASSFGGVAEAFF. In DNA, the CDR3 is TGTGCCAGCAGTTTCGGCGGGGTAGCTGAAGCTTTCTTT.